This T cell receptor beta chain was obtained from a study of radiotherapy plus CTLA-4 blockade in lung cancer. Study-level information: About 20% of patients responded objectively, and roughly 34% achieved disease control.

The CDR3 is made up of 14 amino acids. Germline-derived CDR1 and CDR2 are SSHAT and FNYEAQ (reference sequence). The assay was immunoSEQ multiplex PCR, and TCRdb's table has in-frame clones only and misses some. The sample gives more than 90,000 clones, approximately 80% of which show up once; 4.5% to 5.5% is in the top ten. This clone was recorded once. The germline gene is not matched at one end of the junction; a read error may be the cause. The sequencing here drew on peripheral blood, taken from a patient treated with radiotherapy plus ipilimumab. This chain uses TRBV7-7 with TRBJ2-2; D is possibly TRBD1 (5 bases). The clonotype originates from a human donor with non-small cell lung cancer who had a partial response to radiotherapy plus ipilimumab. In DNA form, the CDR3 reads TGTGCTAGCAGCCCCCAGGGAAACACCGGGGAGCTGTTTTTT. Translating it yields CASSPQGNTGELFF. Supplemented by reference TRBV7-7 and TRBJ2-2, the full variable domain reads GAGVSQSPRYKVTKRGQDVTLRCDPISSHATLYWYQQALGQGPEFLTYFNYEAQPDKSGLPSDRFSAERPEGSISTLTIQRTEQRDSAMYRCASSPQGNTGELFFGEGSRLTVL.